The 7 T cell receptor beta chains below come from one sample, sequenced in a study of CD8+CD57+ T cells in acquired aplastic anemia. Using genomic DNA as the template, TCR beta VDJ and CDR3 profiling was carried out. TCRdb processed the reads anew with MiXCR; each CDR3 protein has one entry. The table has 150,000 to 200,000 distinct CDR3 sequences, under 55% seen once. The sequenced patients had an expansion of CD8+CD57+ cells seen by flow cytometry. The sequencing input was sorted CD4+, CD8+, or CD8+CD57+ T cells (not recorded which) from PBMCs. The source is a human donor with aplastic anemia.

CDR3 in amino acids: CSARAGRALDEQYF. CDR3 nucleotide sequence: TGCAGTGCTAGAGCCGGGAGGGCCCTGGACGAGCAGTACTTC. The chain joins TRBV20-1 to TRBJ2-7, with 8 bases that match TRBD2. Germline V gene lookup returns CDR1 DFQATT and CDR2 SNEGSKA (reference sequence). The CDR3 contains 14 residues. Unmatched junction bases numbered 7, after V lost 1 base and J lost 5 bases.

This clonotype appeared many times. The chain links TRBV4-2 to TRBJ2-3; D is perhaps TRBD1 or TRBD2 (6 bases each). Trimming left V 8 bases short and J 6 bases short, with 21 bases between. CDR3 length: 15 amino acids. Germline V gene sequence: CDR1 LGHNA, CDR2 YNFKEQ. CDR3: CASAGLQGGYDTQYF. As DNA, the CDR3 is TGTGCCAGCGCGGGGTTGCAAGGGGGTTATGATACGCAGTATTTT.

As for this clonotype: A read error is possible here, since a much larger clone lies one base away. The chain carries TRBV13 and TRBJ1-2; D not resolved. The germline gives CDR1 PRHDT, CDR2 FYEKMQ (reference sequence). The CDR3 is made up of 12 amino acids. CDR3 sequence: CASSVMAVGCTF. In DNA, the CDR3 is TGTGCCAGCAGCGTTATGGCAGTTGGCTGCACCTTC.

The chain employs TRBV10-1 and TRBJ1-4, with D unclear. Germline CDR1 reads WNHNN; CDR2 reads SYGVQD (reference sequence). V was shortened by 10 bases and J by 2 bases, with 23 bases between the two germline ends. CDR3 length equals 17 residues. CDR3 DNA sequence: TGCGCCATCATACTCTACCGGGCGAGGGATACTAATGAAAAACTGTTTTTT. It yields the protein CAIILYRARDTNEKLFF.

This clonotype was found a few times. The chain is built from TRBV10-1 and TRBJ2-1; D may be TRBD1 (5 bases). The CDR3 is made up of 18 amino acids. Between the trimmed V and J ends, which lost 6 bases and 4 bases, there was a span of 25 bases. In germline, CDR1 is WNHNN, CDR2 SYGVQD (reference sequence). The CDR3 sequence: CASREGVAGPILYNEQFF. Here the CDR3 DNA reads TGCGCCAGCAGAGAAGGGGTAGCAGGCCCCATTTTATACAATGAGCAGTTCTTC.

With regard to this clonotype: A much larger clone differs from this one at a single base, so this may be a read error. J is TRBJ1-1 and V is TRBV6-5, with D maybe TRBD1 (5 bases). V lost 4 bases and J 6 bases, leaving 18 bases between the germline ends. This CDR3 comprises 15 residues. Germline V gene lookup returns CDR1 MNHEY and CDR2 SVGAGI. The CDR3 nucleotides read TGTGCCAGCAGTTCTGCCCAGAAGGGGTTCGCTGAAGCTTTCTTT. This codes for CASSSAQKGFAEAFF.

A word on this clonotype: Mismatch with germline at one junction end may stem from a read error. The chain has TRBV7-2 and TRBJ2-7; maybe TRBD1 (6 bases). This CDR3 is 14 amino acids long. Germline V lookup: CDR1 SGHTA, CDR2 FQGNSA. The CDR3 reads CASSRTADAYVQYF. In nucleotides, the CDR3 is TGTGCCAGCAGCCGGACAGCAGATGCCTACGTGCAGTACTTC.